This TCR beta chain was obtained from a study of blood T cell repertoires in COVID-19. Clones were read by immunoSEQ multiplex PCR, and TCRdb kept only the in-frame ones, dropping some. The table records 100,000 or so clones, less than 85% of them present only once. CDR3 length: 12 residues. Trimming pared 6 bases from V and 1 base from J, leaving 6 bases between. The germline V gene encodes CDR1 SNHLY and CDR2 FYNNEI. Material: peripheral blood. The chain links TRBV2 to TRBJ1-2; D gene ambiguous. The source is a woman aged 60-75 years with acute or convalescent COVID-19. The CDR3 reads CASSEGNYGYTF. In DNA, the CDR3 is TGTGCCAGCAGCGAGGGTAACTATGGCTACACCTTC.